This TCR beta chain was profiled in a study of T cells in Graves' hyperthyroidism and ophthalmopathy (dated by TCRdb to between 2018 and 2021). Regarding the research as a whole: Peripheral blood was sampled at the time of initial diagnosis, prior to any treatment. Prospective prediction of ophthalmopathy was tested in an independent validation cohort of fewer than 20 hyperthyroidism patients and some 17 patients who later progressed to ophthalmopathy. The paper describes TCR Vbeta CDR3 sequencing of 135 peripheral blood samples, made up of 43 ophthalmopathy patients, roughly 80 hyperthyroidism patients and roughly 17 progressor patients. The 95 to 100 discovery patients were divided at random into training and test sets in a 7:3 ratio. To identify TCR V-J signatures that set the groups apart, the researchers used a discovery cohort of 100 patients, made up of around 42 with Graves' ophthalmopathy and about 60 with stable Graves' hyperthyroidism. Thyroid tissue and blood T-cell repertoires from six Graves' hyperthyroidism patients were also compared in the study. Once sampling was done, hyperthyroidism patients were given methimazole at a starting dose of 30 mg daily, whereas ophthalmopathy patients were given high-dose intravenous methylprednisolone.

What the authors observed across the whole study: In validation, the model predicted progression to ophthalmopathy with 55% to 71% sensitivity and less than 75% specificity, a median of about 6 months before onset. Most expanded thyroid clonotypes (frequency above 0.001) were also detected in blood, suggesting blood repertoires may reflect thyroid immune responses. No statistical method was used to fix the sample size in advance, and group allocation was not hidden from the investigators. A 13 V-J signature model separated ophthalmopathy from stable hyperthyroidism, with about 88% sensitivity and 81% to 83% specificity in cross-validation and 80%/75% in testing.

The CDR3 contains 15 residues, cysteine and phenylalanine counted. Kept here is only the CDR3 DNA, which spans 45 bases and is read in frame from base 1. CDR1 is given as ENHRY and CDR2 as SYGVKD, both from the germline V gene. V is pruned by 2 bases and J by 2 bases, leaving 5 bases of the junction without a gene match. As concerns this clonotype: Its antigen has not been determined. No clone much larger than this one lies a single base away; base qualities are absent.

Stable Graves' hyperthyroidism was defined as the absence of progression to ophthalmopathy over 18 months of follow-up. The hyperthyroidism patients were between 18 and 65 years old and newly diagnosed, with a disease duration of less than 2 months. Exclusion was applied to patients with uncontrolled infections, other autoimmune diseases, pregnancy or lactation. Clinical symptoms, serum thyroxine and TRAb, thyroid ultrasound, and orbital computed tomography formed the basis for the diagnoses. PBMCs were isolated from more than 9 ml of fresh peripheral blood by Ficoll-Paque density gradient centrifugation. Total RNA was extracted using Trizol reagent, and RNA quality was assessed on an Agilent 2100 Bioanalyzer. TCR beta CDR3 regions were amplified from RNA transcripts. The TCR CDR3 was subjected to a first round of RT-PCR using the HTBI primer set and the Qiagen OneStep RT-PCR kit. The libraries were constructed in a second round of multiplex PCR and then size-selected and purified. Sequencing of the libraries was done on an Illumina HiSeq2000 using paired-end 100 bp reads. From the authors' description of their analysis: Raw data were processed with SOAPnuke, discarding reads with adapters, uncalled bases, mean Phred below 15, or no exact constant-primer or identifier match. COPE v1.2.5 was used to merge the high-quality paired reads, and each unique nucleotide sequence was defined as a clonotype. MiTCR v1.1 was used to align clonotypes to the IMGT TRBV, TRBD and TRBJ reference segments. The analysis included only V-J combinations with a frequency above 0.0001, which together covered about 99% of the repertoires. The TCS score was defined as the ratio of F50 (clonal expansion) to E x V (chaos), calculated using BLOSUM62-based TCRdist between CDR3 peptides within each V-J. Welch's t-statistics and random forest reduced approximately 520 V-J features to about 12, which were used in a naive Bayes classifier (R e1071). The similarity between thyroid and blood repertoires was quantified using the Morisita-Horn index. TCRdb trimmed the raw reads at Q25, called clones with MiXCR and kept productive beta chains. Rows with one shared CDR3 protein collapse into an entry with the most common genes and DNA. Here the V and J calls rest on TCRdb's processing, not on the authors' analysis. The sample yields 750,000 to 950,000 distinct CDR3 sequences; over 35% were counted once. Clones ranked in the top ten supply approximately 8.7% of the sample.

The sequenced material came from blood. This chain joins TRBV10-3 to TRBJ2-7; 8 bases in the junction line up with TRBD2. The TCR originated in a man aged 18 to 29 with Graves' hyperthyroidism. The sequenced DNA is TGTGCCATCAGTGAGCCGGGACTAGGGCCCTACGAGCAGTACTTC. It encodes CAISEPGLGPYEQYF.